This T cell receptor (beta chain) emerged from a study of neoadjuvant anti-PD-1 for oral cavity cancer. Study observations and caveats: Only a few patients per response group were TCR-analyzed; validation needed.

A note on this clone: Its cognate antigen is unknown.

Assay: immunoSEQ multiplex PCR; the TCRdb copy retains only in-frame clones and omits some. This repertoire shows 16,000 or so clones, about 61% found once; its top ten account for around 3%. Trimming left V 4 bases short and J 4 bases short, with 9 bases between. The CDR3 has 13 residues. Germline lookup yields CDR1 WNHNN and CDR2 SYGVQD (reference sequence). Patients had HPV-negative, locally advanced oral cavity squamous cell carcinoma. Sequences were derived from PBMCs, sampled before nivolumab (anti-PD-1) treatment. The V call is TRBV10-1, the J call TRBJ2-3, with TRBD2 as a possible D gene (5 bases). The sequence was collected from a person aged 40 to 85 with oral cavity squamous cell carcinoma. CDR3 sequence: CASSARGSDTQYF. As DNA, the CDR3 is TGCGCCAGCAGTGCGAGAGGGTCAGATACGCAGTATTTT.